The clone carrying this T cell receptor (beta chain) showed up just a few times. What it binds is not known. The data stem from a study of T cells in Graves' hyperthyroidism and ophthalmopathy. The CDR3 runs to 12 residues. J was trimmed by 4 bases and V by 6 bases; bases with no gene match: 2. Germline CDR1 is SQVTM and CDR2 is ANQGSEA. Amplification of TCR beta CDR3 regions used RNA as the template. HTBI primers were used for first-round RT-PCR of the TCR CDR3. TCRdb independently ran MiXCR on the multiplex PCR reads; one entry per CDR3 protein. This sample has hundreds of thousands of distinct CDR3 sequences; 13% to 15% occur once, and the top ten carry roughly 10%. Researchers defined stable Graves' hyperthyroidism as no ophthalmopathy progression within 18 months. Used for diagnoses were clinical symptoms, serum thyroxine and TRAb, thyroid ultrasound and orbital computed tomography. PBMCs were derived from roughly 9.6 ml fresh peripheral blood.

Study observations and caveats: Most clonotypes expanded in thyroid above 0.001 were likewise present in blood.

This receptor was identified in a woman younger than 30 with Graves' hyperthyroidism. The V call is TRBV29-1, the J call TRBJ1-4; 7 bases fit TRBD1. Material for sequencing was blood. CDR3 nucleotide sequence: TGCAGCGTCCGGGACAGTAATGAAAAACTGTTTTTT. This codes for CSVRDSNEKLFF.